Presented here are 8 T cell receptor beta chains from one specimen sequenced in a study of blood T cell repertoires in COVID-19. The repertoire was sequenced with immunoSEQ multiplex PCR; TCRdb's copy has only in-frame clones and lacks some. The sample includes 40,000 to 50,000 clones, more than 75% seen only once; the top ten take nearly 5%. Sequencing was performed on peripheral blood. These receptors came from a human donor in a cohort sampled during active COVID-19.

Here the CDR3 reads CASSTDRLNSPLHF. The CDR3 DNA reads TGTGCCAGCAGCACCGACAGGCTTAATTCACCCCTCCACTTT. The gene calls are TRBV7-9 and TRBJ1-6, with D possibly TRBD1 on 6 matching bases. The CDR3 has 14 residues. The ends were cut back, 5 bases at V and 6 bases at J, with 11 bases in the middle. The germline CDR1 and CDR2 sequences are SEHNR and FQNEAQ (reference sequence). Full variable domain (missing parts from reference TRBV7-9 and TRBJ1-6): DTGVSQNPRHKITKRGQNVTFRCDPISEHNRLYWYRQTLGQGPEFLTYFQNEAQLEKSRLLSDRFSAERPKGSFSTLEIQRTEQGDSAMYLCASSTDRLNSPLHFGNGTRLTVT.

This chain connects TRBV7-3 to TRBJ2-7; 12 nucleotides align to TRBD1. Losses at the gene ends were 5 bases for V and 4 bases for J; bases not matched to a gene: 6. The germline V gene has CDR1 SGHTA and CDR2 FQGTGA. CDR3 size: 15 residues. The CDR3 DNA reads as TGTGCCAGCAGCATTGGGACAGGGGGCGGATACGAGCAGTACTTC. Translated: CASSIGTGGGYEQYF.

The chain links TRBV7-3 to TRBJ1-6, with D hard to call. The germline CDR1 and CDR2 sequences are SGHTA and FQGTGA. Between the trimmed V and J ends, which lost 6 bases and 10 bases, there was a span of 13 bases. The CDR3 extends over 13 amino acids. The CDR3 loop is CASSPTPGSPLHF. DNA for the CDR3: TGTGCCAGCAGTCCGACCCCGGGGTCACCCCTCCACTTT.

The chain couples TRBV6-1 to TRBJ1-1; unclear D gene. The V end lost 0 bases, the J end lost 5 bases, and 7 bases lay between the germline ends. This CDR3 has 13 amino acids. The germline V gene has CDR1 MNHNS and CDR2 SASEGT. In DNA form, the CDR3 reads TGTGCCAGCAGTGAAGCGCGGAGAACTGAAGCTTTCTTT. Its protein is CASSEARRTEAFF.

The rearrangement joins TRBV7-8 to TRBJ2-6, with 8 positions matching TRBD2. This CDR3 is built from 17 residues. Per germline, CDR1 SGHVS and CDR2 FQNEAQ. V was pared by 3 bases and J by 0 bases, with 4 bases of the junction left unmatched. In nucleotides, the CDR3 is TGTGCCAGCAGCTTGCTAGCGGGTCGCTCTGGGGCCAACGTCCTGACTTTC. Its translation is CASSLLAGRSGANVLTF.

The chain carries TRBV7-2 and TRBJ1-2; 7 bases are shared with TRBD1. The CDR3 is made up of 15 amino acids. With 1 base clipped from V and 4 bases from J, the junction kept 6 bases outside the gene matches. Looked up from germline, CDR1 is SGHTA and CDR2 is FQGNSA. The DNA for the CDR3 is TGTGCCAGCAGCTTAGGGAACAGGGGAGGCTATGGCTACACCTTC. Translating it yields CASSLGNRGGYGYTF.

This clone was observed a handful of times. The gene calls are TRBV3-1 (or the pseudogene TRBV3-2) and TRBJ1-5; D call uncertain. The CDR3 is 13 residues long. In germline, CDR1 is LGHDT, CDR2 YNNKEL (reference sequence). Trimming cost V 0 bases and J 3 bases, with 3 bases left between them. CDR3 DNA: TGTGCCAGCAGCCAAGAGTACAATCAGCCCCAGCATTTT. It codes for CASSQEYNQPQHF.

V and J are TRBV7-3 and TRBJ2-3; the match to TRBD2 covers 11 bases. This CDR3 has 15 residues. Trimming took 5 bases from V and 6 from J; bases not matched to a gene: 7. The germline V gene encodes CDR1 SGHTA and CDR2 FQGTGA. The CDR3 DNA reads TGTGCCAGCAGCACGGGACTAGCGGCCTGGGATACGCAGTATTTT. Its translation: CASSTGLAAWDTQYF.